This TCR beta chain was sequenced during a study of blood T cell repertoires in COVID-19. The CDR3 is 15 amino acids. The V end lost 0 bases, the J end lost 8 bases, and 13 bases lay between the germline ends. CDR1 and CDR2 from the germline V gene are WNHNN and SYGVQD (reference sequence). Only a few counts were recorded for this clone. Using immunoSEQ multiplex PCR, the repertoire was profiled, and TCRdb retains in-frame clones only, with some absent. The sample lists about 440,000 clones; approximately 89% were seen once. Input material: peripheral blood. The receptor was isolated from a woman aged 45-59 years with COVID-19, enrolled during active disease. The gene calls are TRBV10-1 and TRBJ1-4; no clear D. Here the CDR3 DNA reads TGCGCCAGCAGTGAGTCTGTAGAGGTTGGCGAAAAACTGTTTTTT. Translating gives CASSESVEVGEKLFF.